The clone carrying this T cell receptor beta chain occurred once. The record originates from a study of response to subunit inactivated influenza vaccine. Using its own MiXCR run on the RT-PCR reads, TCRdb lists one record per CDR3 protein. The table records roughly 500,000 distinct CDR3 sequences, approximately 15% of them present only once. The CDR3 contains 16 residues. Germline values: CDR1 SGHKS, CDR2 YYEKEE (reference sequence). Germline trimming cut 4 bases from V and 4 bases from J; bases unmatched to any gene: 9. The sample consisted of CD4+ T cells sorted from PBMCs, taken approximately 25 months after vaccination. This rearrangement joins TRBV5-5 to TRBJ2-5, with 11 bases that match TRBD2. This receptor was obtained from a man aged 50-75 years who received an inactivated influenza vaccine. The CDR3 DNA reads TGTGCCAGCAGCCCTGTGGGGACTAGCGGCTCAGAGACCCAGTACTTC. Translated: CASSPVGTSGSETQYF.